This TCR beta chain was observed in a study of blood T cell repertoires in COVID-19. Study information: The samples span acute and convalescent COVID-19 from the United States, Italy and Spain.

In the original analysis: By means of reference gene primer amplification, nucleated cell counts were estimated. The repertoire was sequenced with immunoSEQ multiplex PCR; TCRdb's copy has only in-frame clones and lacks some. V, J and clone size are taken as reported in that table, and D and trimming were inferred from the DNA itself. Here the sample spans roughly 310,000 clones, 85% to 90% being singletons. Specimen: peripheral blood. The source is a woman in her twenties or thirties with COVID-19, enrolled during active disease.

In DNA form, the CDR3 reads TGTGCCTCGGGGGACAGCCTCTATGGCTACACCTTC. This codes for CASGDSLYGYTF. V is TRBV19 and J is TRBJ1-2, with 7 bases identical to TRBD1. Germline trimming cut 11 bases from V and 4 bases from J; bases unmatched to any gene: 7. Per germline, CDR1 LNHDA and CDR2 SQIVND (reference sequence). The CDR3 is made up of 12 amino acids.